Below are 18 T cell receptor beta chains sequenced from a single sample in a study of blood T cell repertoires in COVID-19. Repertoires were generated with immunoSEQ multiplex PCR, while TCRdb's copy carries only in-frame clones and drops some. The repertoire holds 250,000 to 350,000 clones, with about 87% as singletons. The material sequenced was PBMCs or T cells enriched from blood (not recorded which). These receptors were collected from a woman younger than 45 who had recovered from COVID-19.

This clone was found a few times. This rearrangement joins TRBV2 to TRBJ1-1; possible D gene TRBD1, 6 bases. This CDR3 contains 14 residues. CDR1 is SNHLY and CDR2 is FYNNEI in the germline V gene. V was clipped by 6 bases and J by 4 bases, with 15 bases between them. The CDR3 spells CASSGRWGLTEAFF. Written as DNA, the CDR3 is TGTGCCAGCAGCGGAAGGTGGGGGCTCACTGAAGCTTTCTTT.

The chain carries TRBV2 and TRBJ1-1; weak D call: TRBD1 (5 bases). The CDR3 extends over 13 amino acids. The V end lost 7 bases, the J end lost 7 bases, and 16 bases lay between the germline ends. From germline, CDR1 is SNHLY and CDR2 FYNNEI. The CDR3: CASTEYRGLEAFF. CDR3 nucleotide sequence: TGTGCCAGCACCGAATACCGGGGACTTGAAGCTTTCTTT. The entire variable domain, with the rest obtained from reference TRBV2 and TRBJ1-1, is as follows: EPEVTQTPSHQVTQMGQEVILRCVPISNHLYFYWYRQILGQKVEFLVSFYNNEISEKSEIFDDQFSVERPDGSNFTLKIRSTKLEDSAMYFCASTEYRGLEAFFGQGTRLTVV.

V gene TRBV5-4 combines with J gene TRBJ2-7; TRBD2 might be the D (5 bases). The CDR3 extends over 12 amino acids. The germline V gene encodes CDR1 SGHNT and CDR2 YYREEE (reference sequence). Trimming stripped 4 bases from V and 4 bases from J, with 9 bases between. This CDR3 reads CASSTGEYEQYF. The CDR3 coding sequence is TGTGCCAGCAGCACCGGGGAGTACGAGCAGTACTTC.

In this sample, this clone turned up a few times. CDR3 DNA: TGTGCCAGCAGGTGGGAGGGCACAGATACGCAGTATTTT. Amino acid sequence: CASRWEGTDTQYF. V and J are TRBV9 and TRBJ2-3; D possibly corresponds to TRBD2 (6 bases). The CDR3 is made up of 13 amino acids. V was shortened by 5 bases and J by 1 base, with 8 bases between the two germline ends. From germline, CDR1 is SGDLS and CDR2 YYNGEE.

V and J are TRBV24-1 and TRBJ1-2; TRBD1 agrees at 12 bases. CDR3 length equals 18 residues. V shed 8 bases and J 1 base; nucleotides not matched to a gene: 13. Germline loops: CDR1 KGHDR, CDR2 SFDVKD. DNA of the CDR3: TGTGCCACCACCAGTGAGGGGGGACAGGGGGCGGATAACTATGGCTACACCTTC. Translated, it gives CATTSEGGQGADNYGYTF.

This clone appeared a single time. The chain employs TRBV3-1 (or the pseudogene TRBV3-2) and TRBJ1-3, with D perhaps matching TRBD1 (6 bases). The CDR3 loop spans 14 amino acids. Trimming took off 6 bases at V and 4 bases at J, with 13 bases between the two ends. Germline CDR1 LGHDT, CDR2 YNNKEL (reference sequence). CDR3 loop: CASRNRATGNTIYF. The DNA for the CDR3 is TGTGCCAGCAGGAACAGGGCTACCGGAAACACCATATATTTT.

J is TRBJ1-6 and V is TRBV21-1; the D call in the table, TRBD1, was not verified against the DNA. TRBV21-1 is listed as a pseudogene. This CDR3 region has 16 residues. CDR3 sequence reads: CASRRAHRDRGSPLHF. The CDR3 nucleotides are TGTGCCAGCAGGAGGGCCCACAGGGATAGGGGTTCACCCCTCCACTTT.

The rearrangement uses TRBV6-1 and TRBJ1-3, with D tentatively TRBD1 (5 bases). The length of the CDR3 is 14 residues. CDR1 is MNHNS, CDR2 SASEGT, per germline. The V end was cut by 0 bases, the J end by 4 bases, with 7 bases between. CDR3 region: CASSEASGGNTIYF. The CDR3 DNA reads as TGTGCCAGCAGTGAAGCGTCAGGGGGAAACACCATATATTTT.

V and J are TRBV6-2 or TRBV6-3 and TRBJ1-6, with 7 bases lining up with TRBD1. The CDR3 contains 19 residues. With 4 bases clipped from V and 4 bases from J, the junction kept 16 bases outside the gene matches. Germline CDR1 MNHEY, CDR2 SVGEGT. The CDR3 sequence: CASSSPGQPETFYNSPLHF. The CDR3 nucleotides are TGTGCCAGCAGTTCTCCGGGACAGCCAGAGACCTTTTATAATTCACCCCTCCACTTT.

The chain has TRBV4-3 and TRBJ2-7, with D maybe TRBD2 (5 bases). Trimming took off 5 bases at V and 0 bases at J, with 11 bases between the two ends. This CDR3 is 14 amino acids long. The germline V gene encodes CDR1 LGHNA and CDR2 YSLEER. The CDR3 reads CASSKRISSYEQYF. The CDR3 DNA sequence: TGCGCCAGCAGCAAGCGGATTAGCTCCTACGAGCAGTACTTC.

The chain uses TRBV7-8 and TRBJ1-3; 10 positions match TRBD1. This CDR3 contains 16 residues. V lost 1 base and J lost 3; bases outside the gene matches: 3. CDR1 is SGHVS and CDR2 is FQNEAQ in the germline V gene. For the CDR3, the DNA is TGTGCCAGCAGCTTAGAGACAGGGGGCCTTGGAAACACCATATATTTT. It codes for CASSLETGGLGNTIYF. The complete variable domain, with remaining parts taken from reference TRBV7-8 and TRBJ1-3, reads GAGVSQSPRYKVAKRGQDVALRCDPISGHVSLFWYQQALGQGPEFLTYFQNEAQLDKSGLPSDRFFAERPEGSVSTLKIQRTQQEDSAVYLCASSLETGGLGNTIYFGEGSWLTVV.

A note on this clone: Relative to the germline gene, one junction end is altered; a read error may explain this. The chain joins TRBV7-2 to TRBJ2-3; 8 nucleotides agree with TRBD2. The germline V gene encodes CDR1 SGHTA and CDR2 FQGNSA. CDR3 length equals 14 residues. CDR3 sequence (DNA): TGTGCCAGCACCTTAGCGGGGCGCACAGATACGCAGTATTTT. Its translation: CASTLAGRTDTQYF.

The V and J genes are TRBV28 and TRBJ1-2, with 8 bases matching TRBD1. The CDR3 contains 15 residues. Germline CDR1 and CDR2: MDHEN and SYDVKM. V lost 5 bases to trimming and J lost 7 bases; unmatched junction nucleotides: 12. Here the CDR3 DNA reads TGTGCCAGCAGTCCAGGGGGCGCCGCCTTGGGTGGCTACACCTTC. Translated, it gives CASSPGGAALGGYTF.

CDR3 nucleotides: TGTGCCAGTAGTATTGCGGGATCCCTTAGTGGCTACACCTTC. Encoded protein: CASSIAGSLSGYTF. The chain links TRBV19 to TRBJ1-2, with D unclear. The CDR3 covers 14 residues. The V end was cut by 3 bases, the J end by 7 bases, with 15 bases between. CDR1 and CDR2 from the germline V gene are LNHDA and SQIVND (reference sequence).

The rearrangement links TRBV4-1 to TRBJ2-3, with 11 bases lining up with TRBD1. The CDR3 loop spans 19 amino acids. With V trimmed by 10 bases and J by 1 base, 19 bases remained unmatched. Germline loops: CDR1 MGHRA, CDR2 YSYEKL. CDR3 DNA sequence: TGCGCCACCGACGAGCTGGACAGGGGGCTAGGAGGGGGCACAGATACGCAGTATTTT. Amino acid sequence: CATDELDRGLGGGTDTQYF.

The chain is built from TRBV3-1 (or the pseudogene TRBV3-2) and TRBJ2-2, with 7 positions matching TRBD1. Germline-derived CDR1 and CDR2 are LGHDT and YNNKEL (reference sequence). This CDR3 has 16 amino acids. Losses at the gene ends were 1 base for V and 1 base for J; bases not matched to a gene: 3. Written as DNA, the CDR3 is TGTGCCAGCAGCCAAGCAGGGGGACAGAACACCGGGGAGCTGTTTTTT. Protein: CASSQAGGQNTGELFF.

The rearrangement links TRBV4-3 to TRBJ1-4; 10 nucleotides agree with TRBD1. The CDR3 totals 15 residues. Per germline, CDR1 LGHNA and CDR2 YSLEER. The V gene end was trimmed by 6 bases and the J gene end by 6 bases; junction bases not matched to a gene: 7. The CDR3 DNA sequence: TGCGCCAGCAGTACAGACAGGGGGCGCGATGAAAAACTGTTTTTT. This gives the protein CASSTDRGRDEKLFF.

The genes are TRBV5-6 and TRBJ1-1, with a weak D call TRBD1 (6 bases). V was pared by 4 bases and J by 4 bases, with 14 bases between. Germline assignment: CDR1 SGHDT and CDR2 YYEEEE. This CDR3 comprises 14 residues. The CDR3 region is CASSLRGVSTEAFF. The CDR3 coding sequence is TGTGCCAGCAGCCTCAGGGGCGTCAGCACTGAAGCTTTCTTT.